This T cell receptor beta chain originates from a study of control samples from healthy donors and cancer patients. Germline V lookup: CDR1 MNHEY, CDR2 SMNVEV (reference sequence). This CDR3 is 14 amino acids long. With 6 bases clipped from V and 6 bases from J, the junction kept 10 bases outside the gene matches. Profiling relied on immunoSEQ multiplex PCR, and the TCRdb table lists in-frame clones only, not all of them. This sample yields some 140,000 clones, of which approximately 89% are seen a single time; around 6.9% belongs to the top ten. This rearrangement joins TRBV27 to TRBJ1-2; 7 bases map to TRBD1. Input material: PBMCs. The sequence derives from a man in his forties or fifties with head and neck cancer. CDR3 coding DNA: TGTGCCAGCAGGCGGGACAGTCCCCAAAATGGCTACACCTTC. It specifies CASRRDSPQNGYTF.